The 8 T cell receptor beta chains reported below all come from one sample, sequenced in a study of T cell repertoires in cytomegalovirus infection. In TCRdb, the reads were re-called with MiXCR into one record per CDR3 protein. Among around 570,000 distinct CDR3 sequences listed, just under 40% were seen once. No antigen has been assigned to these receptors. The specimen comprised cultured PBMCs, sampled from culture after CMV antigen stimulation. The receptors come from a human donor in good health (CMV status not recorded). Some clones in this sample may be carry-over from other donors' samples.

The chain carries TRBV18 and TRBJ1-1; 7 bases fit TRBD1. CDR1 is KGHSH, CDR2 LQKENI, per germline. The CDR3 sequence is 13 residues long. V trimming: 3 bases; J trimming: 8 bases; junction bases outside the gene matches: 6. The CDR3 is CASSPVRDSEAFF. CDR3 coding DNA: TGTGCCAGCTCACCGGTCCGGGACAGCGAAGCTTTCTTT. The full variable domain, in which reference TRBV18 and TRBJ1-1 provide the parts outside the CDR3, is NAGVMQNPRHLVRRRGQEARLRCSPMKGHSHVYWYRQLPEEGLKFMVYLQKENIIDESGMPKERFSAEFPKEGPSILRIQQVVRGDSAAYFCASSPVRDSEAFFGQGTRLTVV.

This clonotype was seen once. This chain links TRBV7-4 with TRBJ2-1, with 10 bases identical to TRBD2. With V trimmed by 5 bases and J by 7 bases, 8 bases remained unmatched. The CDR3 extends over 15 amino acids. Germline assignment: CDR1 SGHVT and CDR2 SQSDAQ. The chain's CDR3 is CASSPSGSSGNEQFF. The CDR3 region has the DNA TGTGCCAGCAGCCCTAGCGGGAGTTCAGGAAATGAGCAGTTCTTC.

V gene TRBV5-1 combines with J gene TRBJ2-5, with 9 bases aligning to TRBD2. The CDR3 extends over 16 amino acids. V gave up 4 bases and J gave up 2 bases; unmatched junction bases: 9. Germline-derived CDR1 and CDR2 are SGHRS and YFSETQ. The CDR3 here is CASSPGQLAGQETQYF. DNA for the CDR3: TGCGCCAGCAGCCCCGGCCAGCTAGCGGGACAAGAGACCCAGTACTTC.

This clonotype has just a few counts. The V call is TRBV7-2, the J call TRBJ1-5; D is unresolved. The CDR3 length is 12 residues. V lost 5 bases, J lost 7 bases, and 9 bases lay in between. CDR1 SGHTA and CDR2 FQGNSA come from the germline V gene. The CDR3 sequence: CASSGYGQPQHF. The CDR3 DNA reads TGTGCCAGCAGCGGTTATGGGCAGCCCCAGCATTTT. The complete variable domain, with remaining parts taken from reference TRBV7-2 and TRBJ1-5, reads GAGVSQSPSNKVTEKGKDVELRCDPISGHTALYWYRQSLGQGLEFLIYFQGNSAPDKSGLPSDRFSAERTGGSVSTLTIQRTQQEDSAVYLCASSGYGQPQHFGDGTRLSIL.

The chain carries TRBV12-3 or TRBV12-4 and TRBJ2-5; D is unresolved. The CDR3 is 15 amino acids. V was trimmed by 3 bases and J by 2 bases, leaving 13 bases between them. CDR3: CASSLIGRMQETQYF. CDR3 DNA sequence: TGTGCCAGCAGTTTGATCGGGCGGATGCAAGAGACCCAGTACTTC.

The CDR3 DNA sequence: TGTGCCACCAGCAGGGACAGGGGGTGGGAAAAACTGTTTTTT. It yields the protein CATSRDRGWEKLFF. This chain connects TRBV15 to TRBJ1-4; TRBD1 matches 10 bases. CDR3 size: 14 residues. CDR1 and CDR2 (germline): LNHNV, YYDKDF (reference sequence). V was pared by 3 bases and J by 8 bases, with 3 bases of the junction left unmatched.

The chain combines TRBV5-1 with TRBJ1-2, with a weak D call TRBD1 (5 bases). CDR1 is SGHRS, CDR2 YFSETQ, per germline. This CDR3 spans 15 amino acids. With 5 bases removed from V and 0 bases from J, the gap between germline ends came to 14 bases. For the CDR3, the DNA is TGCGCCAGCAGTTTACATGGGGGGTCTAACTATGGCTACACCTTC. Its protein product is CASSLHGGSNYGYTF.

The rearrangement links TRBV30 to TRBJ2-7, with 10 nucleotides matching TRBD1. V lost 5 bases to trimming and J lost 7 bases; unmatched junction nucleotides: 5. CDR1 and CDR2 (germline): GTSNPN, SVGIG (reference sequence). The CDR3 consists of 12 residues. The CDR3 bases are TGTGCCTGGCGACAGGGGGCGAGTGAGCAGTACTTC. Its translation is CAWRQGASEQYF. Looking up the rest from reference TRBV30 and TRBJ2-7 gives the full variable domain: SQTIHQWPATLVQPVGSPLSLECTVEGTSNPNLYWYRQAAGRGLQLLFYSVGIGQISSEVPQNLSASRPQDRQFILSSKKLLLSDSGFYLCAWRQGASEQYFGPGTRLTVT.